Listed below are T cell receptor beta chains from one sample, sequenced in a study of CD8 T cells in Susac syndrome. TCRdb re-called the immunoSEQ multiplex PCR reads through MiXCR, storing one row per CDR3 protein. The sample has roughly 200,000 distinct CDR3 sequences, 85% to 95% seen once. Sequences were obtained from CD4+ T cells from PBMCs. The receptors derive from a human donor in good health. Each CDR3 is given with its conserved first and last residue. A D gene is named only where the DNA matches it firmly. Size is stated for part of the rows, as once, few or many counts, or as a class when the clone is expanded.

size	D	V	J	CDR3	DNA
-	-	TRBV30	TRBJ1-5	CAWSRGDYSNQPQHF	TGTGCCTGGAGTAGGGGAGATTATAGCAATCAGCCCCAGCATTTT
-	-	TRBV7-8	TRBJ2-1	CASSLNGIYEQFF	TGTGCCAGCAGCTTGAACGGGATCTATGAGCAGTTCTTC
once	-	TRBV24-1	TRBJ1-2	CATSDPGRNYGYTF	TGTGCCACCAGTGATCCTGGACGGAACTATGGCTACACCTTC
-	-	TRBV12-3/TRBV12-4	TRBJ2-3	CASEGGAGTDTQYF	TGTGCCAGCGAGGGGGGAGCGGGCACAGATACGCAGTATTTT
few	-	TRBV3-1	TRBJ2-4	CDRENIQYF	TGTGACAGGGAAAACATTCAGTACTTC
-	-	TRBV5-6	TRBJ2-3	CASSYRVVQYF	TGTGCCAGCAGCTACAGGGTAGTGCAGTATTTT
-	-	TRBV4-3	TRBJ2-5	CASSQDSNSETQYF	TGCGCCAGCAGCCAAGATAGCAATTCAGAGACCCAGTACTTC
-	TRBD1	TRBV27	TRBJ1-4	CASRSGGVYGEKLFF	TGTGCCAGCAGGTCAGGGGGGGTATATGGTGAAAAACTGTTTTTT
once	TRBD2	TRBV9	TRBJ2-5	CASSADPTSALQETQYF	TGTGCCAGCAGCGCAGATCCGACTAGCGCCCTTCAGGAGACCCAGTACTTC
-	TRBD1	TRBV10-3	TRBJ1-1	CAIGGTGGTEAFF	TGTGCCATCGGAGGGACAGGGGGTACTGAAGCTTTCTTT
-	-	TRBV9	TRBJ2-2	CASSAGTQVDGELFF	TGTGCCAGCAGCGCCGGGACCCAGGTGGACGGGGAGCTGTTTTTT
-	TRBD2	TRBV12-3/TRBV12-4	TRBJ2-1	CASSSSGGFEQFF	TGTGCCAGCAGTTCCAGCGGGGGTTTCGAGCAGTTCTTC
-	-	TRBV29-1	TRBJ2-4	CSVEPEVAKNIQYF	TGCAGCGTTGAACCCGAGGTAGCCAAAAACATTCAGTACTTC
-	TRBD2	TRBV27	TRBJ2-3	CASSPRLAGGPMGTDTQYF	TGTGCCAGCAGTCCCCGACTAGCGGGAGGGCCGATGGGCACAGATACGCAGTATTTT
-	-	TRBV6-1	TRBJ1-1	CASSEVWVGENTEAFF	TGTGCCAGCAGTGAAGTGTGGGTAGGGGAGAACACTGAAGCTTTCTTT
once	TRBD1	TRBV7-9	TRBJ2-3	CASSFARGRTDTQYF	TGTGCCAGCAGCTTCGCCAGGGGGCGCACAGATACGCAGTATTTT